The entry below describes one TCR beta chain. The antigen remains undetermined. A J-beta primer mix and a sample-barcoded 5' primer were used in a second PCR of about 7 to 12 cycles. TCRdb reprocessed the 5' RACE reads via MiXCR and lists one record per CDR3 protein. The sample contains some 1,500,000 distinct CDR3 sequences, approximately 43% of which appear only once. PBMCs were isolated at a quantity of at least 6 million per sample. V was clipped by 3 bases and J by 10 bases; unmatched bases: 8. The CDR3 sequence is 14 residues long. Germline V gives CDR1 SGHTA, CDR2 FQGNSA. This sample stems from a study of blood T cells in healthy people across ages. General study points: Higher diversity, along with more naive CD4+ cells, distinguished long-lived donors from aged donors. Diversity figures based on one million T cells were deemed too low.

The V gene is TRBV7-2, the J gene TRBJ2-1, with 8 bases aligning to TRBD1. The sequence was collected from a woman between 18 and 30 years old in good health. Material: blood. Written as DNA, the CDR3 is TGTGCCAGCAGCTTTGACAGGGGATCCTACGAGCAGTTCTTC. This gives the protein CASSFDRGSYEQFF.